The 10 T cell receptor beta chains below come from one sample, sequenced in a study of blood T cell repertoires in COVID-19. Repertoires were generated with immunoSEQ multiplex PCR, while TCRdb's copy carries only in-frame clones and drops some. The top ten clones hold 4.5% to 5.5% of a sample with over 200,000 clones, around 86% of them seen once. The source material was peripheral blood. These receptors were collected from a human donor in a cohort sampled during active COVID-19.

This sequence joins TRBV27 and TRBJ1-4; possible D gene TRBD1, 5 bases. V lost 0 bases, J lost 2 bases, and 10 bases lay in between. The CDR3 length is 16 residues. The germline V gene has CDR1 MNHEY and CDR2 SMNVEV (reference sequence). CDR3 residues: CASSLSDPGTNEKLFF. The CDR3 DNA reads TGTGCCAGCAGTTTATCTGACCCAGGGACTAATGAAAAACTGTTTTTT.

The chain links TRBV10-3 to TRBJ1-5; D not resolved. The germline CDR1 and CDR2 sequences are ENHRY and SYGVKD. CDR3 length: 12 amino acids. V lost 3 bases to trimming and J lost 7 bases, with 7 bases between them. The CDR3 coding sequence is TGTGCCATCAGTGATGGTAGCCAGCCCCAGCATTTT. Translated: CAISDGSQPQHF.

CDR3 DNA sequence: TGTGCCAGCAGTTTACAGGGCCTATTCTCCTACGAGCAGTACTTC. Residues: CASSLQGLFSYEQYF. This sequence joins TRBV27 and TRBJ2-7; D might be TRBD1 (5 bases). The CDR3 is made up of 15 amino acids. Germline CDR1 and CDR2: MNHEY and SMNVEV (reference sequence). The V end lost 2 bases, the J end lost 0 bases, and 11 bases lay between the germline ends.

The chain uses TRBV28 and TRBJ1-5, with TRBD1 matching over 7 bases. J was trimmed by 3 bases and V by 5 bases; bases with no gene match: 10. CDR3 length equals 16 residues. CDR1 MDHEN and CDR2 SYDVKM come from the germline V gene. The CDR3 DNA reads TGTGCCAGCAGTCCAGATACGGGACAGTTCAATCAGCCCCAGCATTTT. This gives the protein CASSPDTGQFNQPQHF.

This chain connects TRBV6-4 to TRBJ1-1, with TRBD1 matching 9 bases. V was pared by 6 bases and J by 11 bases, with 7 bases of the junction left unmatched. Germline V lookup: CDR1 MRHNA, CDR2 SNTAGT. The CDR3 length is 12 residues. The CDR3 coding sequence is TGTGCCAGCAGGGGGGACAGGGCCGAGGCTTTCTTT. Encoded protein: CASRGDRAEAFF.

This sequence joins TRBV27 and TRBJ2-1, with 9 positions matching TRBD2. CDR1 and CDR2 (germline): MNHEY, SMNVEV (reference sequence). Trimming cost V 5 bases and J 3 bases; bases outside gene matches: 11. This CDR3 has 17 residues. The CDR3 is CASSLTSGNFFYNEQFF. CDR3 nucleotides: TGTGCCAGCAGTCTGACTAGCGGTAATTTCTTCTACAATGAGCAGTTCTTC.

Written as DNA, the CDR3 is TGTGCCAGCAGCCTGACAGGGATGGGGGTCCCCTTCTACGAGCAGTACTTC. Translation: CASSLTGMGVPFYEQYF. The chain is built from TRBV27 and TRBJ2-7; 7 nucleotides line up with TRBD1. Germline assignment: CDR1 MNHEY and CDR2 SMNVEV (reference sequence). The CDR3 totals 17 residues. Unmatched junction bases numbered 17, after V lost 6 bases and J lost 3 bases.

This clone was counted only a few times. Written as DNA, the CDR3 is TGTGCCAGCTCATCGGGAGTGGCAGATACGCAGTATTTT. This encodes CASSSGVADTQYF. This chain uses TRBV18 with TRBJ2-3, with D tentatively TRBD2 (6 bases). Germline values: CDR1 KGHSH, CDR2 LQKENI. The CDR3 is made up of 13 amino acids. V shed 5 bases and J shed 4 bases, with 10 bases lying between them.

This clone was recorded only once. Other nucleotide sequences in the sample specify the same CDR3. This CDR3 is CASSQDRAYEQYF. The CDR3 DNA reads as TGCGCCAGCAGCCAAGATCGGGCCTACGAGCAGTACTTC. The chain recombines TRBV4-3 with TRBJ2-7; D unclear. The germline gives CDR1 LGHNA, CDR2 YSLEER. Trimming took 0 bases from V and 2 from J, leaving 5 bases between them. The CDR3 totals 13 residues.

Only a few counts were recorded for this clone. The chain has TRBV3-1 (or the pseudogene TRBV3-2) and TRBJ2-7, with unresolved D. The CDR3 covers 11 residues. The germline V and J ends were trimmed by 0 bases and 5 bases, with 2 bases remaining between them. CDR1 is LGHDT and CDR2 is YNNKEL in the germline V gene (reference sequence). The CDR3 spells CASSQDDEQYF. CDR3 coding DNA: TGTGCCAGCAGCCAAGACGACGAGCAGTACTTC.